The rows below give T cell receptor beta chains drawn from one sample of a study of T cell responses to AZD1222 COVID-19 vaccine. TCRdb keeps only in-frame clones here, not all; method: immunoSEQ multiplex PCR. Here the sample spans roughly 180,000 clones, more than 75% being singletons. Sequences were derived from peripheral blood, sampled on day 0 of MenACWY control vaccination. These receptors originate from an adult in good health. Each CDR3 is given with its conserved first and last residue. D genes are given only for firm matches. Clone size is shown for a subset of rows, as once, few, many or a class of expanded clone.

d_call: TRBD2; j_call: TRBJ2-2; v_call: TRBV9; cdr3_length: 16; clone_size: few; cdr3_aa: CASSVGLAGDHRELFF; cdr3_nt: TGTGCCAGCAGCGTAGGCCTAGCGGGGGATCACCGGGAGCTGTTTTTT
d_call: -; j_call: TRBJ1-6; v_call: TRBV19; cdr3_length: 12; clone_size: -; cdr3_aa: CASRGLNSPLHF; cdr3_nt: TGTGCCAGTAGAGGTCTTAATTCACCCCTCCACTTT
d_call: TRBD2; j_call: TRBJ2-1; v_call: TRBV7-3; cdr3_length: 15; clone_size: once; cdr3_aa: CASSRGLAGANEQFF; cdr3_nt: TGTGCCAGCAGCCGCGGACTAGCGGGGGCCAATGAGCAGTTCTTC
d_call: TRBD1; j_call: TRBJ2-7; v_call: TRBV7-2; cdr3_length: 15; clone_size: -; cdr3_aa: CASSPGQELFYEQYF; cdr3_nt: TGTGCCAGCAGCCCGGGACAGGAGTTATTCTACGAGCAGTACTTC
d_call: -; j_call: TRBJ1-5; v_call: TRBV6-5; cdr3_length: 14; clone_size: -; cdr3_aa: CASRPTGPNQPQHF; cdr3_nt: TGTGCCAGCAGGCCAACAGGGCCCAATCAGCCCCAGCATTTT
d_call: -; j_call: TRBJ2-1; v_call: TRBV19; cdr3_length: 12; clone_size: -; cdr3_aa: CASGSRGNEQFF; cdr3_nt: TGTGCCAGTGGGAGTCGGGGGAATGAGCAGTTCTTC
d_call: -; j_call: TRBJ2-5; v_call: TRBV9; cdr3_length: 17; clone_size: -; cdr3_aa: CASSVASGGRAQETQYF; cdr3_nt: TGTGCCAGCAGCGTAGCGTCCGGTGGCAGGGCCCAAGAGACCCAGTACTTC
d_call: -; j_call: TRBJ1-6; v_call: TRBV7-9; cdr3_length: 15; clone_size: -; cdr3_aa: CASSPGGTQGSPLHF; cdr3_nt: TGTGCCAGCAGCCCTGGAGGGACCCAGGGTTCACCCCTCCACTTT
d_call: -; j_call: TRBJ1-5; v_call: TRBV12-3/TRBV12-4; cdr3_length: 13; clone_size: -; cdr3_aa: CASSFFSNQPQHF; cdr3_nt: TGTGCCAGCAGTTTTTTTAGCAATCAGCCCCAGCATTTT
d_call: -; j_call: TRBJ2-1; v_call: TRBV7-9; cdr3_length: 11; clone_size: -; cdr3_aa: CASQGNNEQFF; cdr3_nt: TGTGCCAGCCAGGGGAACAATGAGCAGTTCTTC
d_call: -; j_call: TRBJ2-3; v_call: TRBV9; cdr3_length: 15; clone_size: -; cdr3_aa: CASSASGLITDTQYF; cdr3_nt: TGTGCCAGCAGCGCTTCAGGACTTATCACAGATACGCAGTATTTT
d_call: TRBD1; j_call: TRBJ2-1; v_call: TRBV6-5; cdr3_length: 13; clone_size: -; cdr3_aa: CASSTGQHNEQFF; cdr3_nt: TGTGCCAGTAGCACGGGACAGCACAATGAGCAGTTCTTC
d_call: -; j_call: TRBJ2-6; v_call: TRBV7-9; cdr3_length: 13; clone_size: -; cdr3_aa: CASGLGGANVLTF; cdr3_nt: TGTGCCAGCGGGTTGGGTGGGGCCAACGTCCTGACTTTC
d_call: -; j_call: TRBJ2-6; v_call: TRBV18; cdr3_length: 16; clone_size: few; cdr3_aa: CASSPQLGAGANVLTF; cdr3_nt: TGTGCCAGCTCACCGCAGCTGGGGGCCGGGGCCAACGTCCTGACTTTC
d_call: TRBD2; j_call: TRBJ2-1; v_call: TRBV7-2; cdr3_length: 15; clone_size: once; cdr3_aa: CASSAASGAYNEQFF; cdr3_nt: TGTGCCAGCAGCGCGGCTAGCGGGGCCTACAATGAGCAGTTCTTC
d_call: -; j_call: TRBJ1-2; v_call: TRBV9; cdr3_length: 13; clone_size: -; cdr3_aa: CASSVAGIDGYTF; cdr3_nt: TGTGCCAGCAGCGTAGCGGGTATCGATGGCTACACCTTC
d_call: -; j_call: TRBJ1-5; v_call: TRBV10-3; cdr3_length: 15; clone_size: -; cdr3_aa: CAISPAGDPNQPQHF; cdr3_nt: TGTGCCATCAGTCCAGCAGGGGACCCTAATCAGCCCCAGCATTTT
d_call: TRBD2; j_call: TRBJ2-3; v_call: TRBV30; cdr3_length: 13; clone_size: -; cdr3_aa: CAWNRGDTDTQYF; cdr3_nt: TGTGCCTGGAACCGGGGGGACACAGATACGCAGTATTTT
d_call: -; j_call: TRBJ2-7; v_call: TRBV7-9; cdr3_length: 13; clone_size: -; cdr3_aa: CASSLGDAPPQYF; cdr3_nt: TGTGCCAGCAGCTTAGGGGACGCTCCTCCGCAGTACTTC
d_call: TRBD1; j_call: TRBJ1-4; v_call: TRBV4-3; cdr3_length: 14; clone_size: -; cdr3_aa: CASSRGQENEKLFF; cdr3_nt: TGCGCCAGCAGCCGCGGACAGGAGAATGAAAAACTGTTTTTT
d_call: -; j_call: TRBJ1-1; v_call: TRBV28; cdr3_length: 13; clone_size: -; cdr3_aa: CASSSLRVTEAFF; cdr3_nt: TGTGCCAGCAGTTCCCTTAGGGTTACTGAAGCTTTCTTT
d_call: -; j_call: TRBJ2-3; v_call: TRBV19; cdr3_length: 15; clone_size: -; cdr3_aa: CASTPPGALTDTQYF; cdr3_nt: TGTGCCAGTACCCCTCCCGGGGCCCTCACAGATACGCAGTATTTT
d_call: -; j_call: TRBJ2-3; v_call: TRBV7-2; cdr3_length: 15; clone_size: -; cdr3_aa: CASSLERRTTDTQYF; cdr3_nt: TGTGCCAGCAGCTTAGAGAGACGGACCACAGATACGCAGTATTTT
d_call: -; j_call: TRBJ1-5; v_call: TRBV5-5; cdr3_length: 13; clone_size: -; cdr3_aa: CASSPDPNQPQHF; cdr3_nt: TGTGCCAGCAGCCCCGATCCAAATCAGCCCCAGCATTTT
d_call: TRBD1; j_call: TRBJ2-1; v_call: TRBV2; cdr3_length: 12; clone_size: -; cdr3_aa: CASRDRGDEQFF; cdr3_nt: TGTGCCAGCAGGGACAGGGGTGATGAGCAGTTCTTC
d_call: TRBD1; j_call: TRBJ1-2; v_call: TRBV27; cdr3_length: 14; clone_size: -; cdr3_aa: CASSPGTGGGGYTF; cdr3_nt: TGTGCCAGCAGTCCCGGGACAGGGGGTGGTGGCTACACCTTC
d_call: -; j_call: TRBJ2-7; v_call: TRBV7-2; cdr3_length: 17; clone_size: -; cdr3_aa: CASSPRGAGGQTYEQYF; cdr3_nt: TGTGCCAGCAGCCCAAGGGGGGCAGGGGGGCAGACCTACGAGCAGTACTTC
d_call: -; j_call: TRBJ2-6; v_call: TRBV27; cdr3_length: 14; clone_size: -; cdr3_aa: CASSLHSGANVLTF; cdr3_nt: TGTGCCAGCAGTTTACACTCTGGGGCCAACGTCCTGACTTTC
d_call: TRBD1; j_call: TRBJ1-4; v_call: TRBV28; cdr3_length: 15; clone_size: -; cdr3_aa: CASGQGPQSNEKLFF; cdr3_nt: TGTGCCAGCGGACAGGGGCCCCAATCTAATGAAAAACTGTTTTTT
d_call: TRBD1; j_call: TRBJ1-2; v_call: TRBV27; cdr3_length: 14; clone_size: -; cdr3_aa: CASSLGDRGYGYTF; cdr3_nt: TGTGCCAGCAGTTTAGGGGACAGGGGCTATGGCTACACCTTC
d_call: TRBD2; j_call: TRBJ2-5; v_call: TRBV7-3; cdr3_length: 19; clone_size: -; cdr3_aa: CASSLNPTVAGETQETQYF; cdr3_nt: TGTGCCAGCAGCTTAAACCCCACGGTGGCGGGGGAAACCCAAGAGACCCAGTACTTC
d_call: -; j_call: TRBJ1-1; v_call: TRBV9; cdr3_length: 16; clone_size: -; cdr3_aa: CASSVVAGHMNTEAFF; cdr3_nt: TGTGCCAGCAGCGTAGTTGCGGGACACATGAACACTGAAGCTTTCTTT
d_call: -; j_call: TRBJ2-7; v_call: TRBV18; cdr3_length: 13; clone_size: -; cdr3_aa: CASSPRGSYEQYF; cdr3_nt: TGTGCCAGCTCACCTCGGGGGAGCTACGAGCAGTACTTC
d_call: -; j_call: TRBJ2-1; v_call: TRBV7-2; cdr3_length: 15; clone_size: -; cdr3_aa: CASSLGPSSYNEQFF; cdr3_nt: TGTGCCAGCAGCTTGGGACCAAGCTCCTACAATGAGCAATTCTTC
d_call: TRBD2; j_call: TRBJ2-4; v_call: TRBV7-2; cdr3_length: 16; clone_size: -; cdr3_aa: CASSLLLRGVRDIQYF; cdr3_nt: TGTGCCAGCAGCTTATTACTTCGGGGGGTCCGGGACATTCAGTACTTC
d_call: TRBD1; j_call: TRBJ2-5; v_call: TRBV28; cdr3_length: 15; clone_size: -; cdr3_aa: CASKLGQGYQETQYF; cdr3_nt: TGTGCCAGCAAGTTGGGACAGGGGTACCAAGAGACCCAGTACTTC
d_call: -; j_call: TRBJ2-1; v_call: TRBV14; cdr3_length: 15; clone_size: -; cdr3_aa: CASSQSSGYRHEQFF; cdr3_nt: TGTGCCAGCAGCCAATCGTCAGGGTATCGCCATGAGCAGTTCTTC
d_call: -; j_call: TRBJ1-2; v_call: TRBV28; cdr3_length: 14; clone_size: -; cdr3_aa: CASSSAASDQGYTF; cdr3_nt: TGTGCCAGCAGTTCCGCGGCCTCGGATCAGGGCTACACCTTC
d_call: TRBD1; j_call: TRBJ1-6; v_call: TRBV3-1/TRBV3-2; cdr3_length: 15; clone_size: -; cdr3_aa: CASSSRQGPSSPLHF; cdr3_nt: TGTGCCAGCAGCTCCCGACAGGGCCCCTCTTCACCCCTCCACTTT
d_call: TRBD2; j_call: TRBJ2-3; v_call: TRBV7-9; cdr3_length: 15; clone_size: -; cdr3_aa: CASSFLSGSPDTQYF; cdr3_nt: TGTGCCAGCAGCTTTCTTAGCGGGAGCCCAGATACGCAGTATTTT
d_call: -; j_call: TRBJ2-7; v_call: TRBV28; cdr3_length: 14; clone_size: once; cdr3_aa: CASESGEMGYEQYF; cdr3_nt: TGTGCCAGCGAATCGGGAGAAATGGGCTACGAGCAGTACTTC
d_call: TRBD1; j_call: TRBJ2-7; v_call: TRBV5-5; cdr3_length: 16; clone_size: -; cdr3_aa: CASSSEGTGKGYEQYF; cdr3_nt: TGTGCCAGCAGCTCCGAGGGGACAGGGAAAGGTTACGAGCAGTACTTC
d_call: -; j_call: TRBJ2-5; v_call: TRBV14; cdr3_length: 13; clone_size: many; cdr3_aa: CASSRDSLETQYF; cdr3_nt: TGTGCCAGCAGCCGGGACTCACTTGAGACCCAGTACTTC
d_call: TRBD2; j_call: TRBJ2-3; v_call: TRBV9; cdr3_length: 17; clone_size: once; cdr3_aa: CASNNLLAGGLGDTQYF; cdr3_nt: TGTGCCAGCAACAACCTACTAGCGGGGGGGCTGGGAGATACGCAGTATTTT
d_call: -; j_call: TRBJ1-2; v_call: TRBV28; cdr3_length: 18; clone_size: -; cdr3_aa: CASSFSAHRELYPYGYTF; cdr3_nt: TGTGCCAGCAGTTTCTCGGCACACAGGGAACTCTATCCCTATGGCTACACCTTC
d_call: -; j_call: TRBJ1-6; v_call: TRBV18; cdr3_length: 14; clone_size: -; cdr3_aa: CASSRSQGNSPLHF; cdr3_nt: TGTGCCAGCTCGCGATCCCAGGGTAATTCACCCCTCCACTTT
d_call: -; j_call: TRBJ1-1; v_call: TRBV5-4; cdr3_length: 12; clone_size: -; cdr3_aa: CASSPSTGQAFF; cdr3_nt: TGTGCCAGCAGCCCTTCTACAGGGCAAGCTTTCTTT
d_call: -; j_call: TRBJ1-3; v_call: TRBV21-1; cdr3_length: 10; clone_size: -; cdr3_aa: CARNPNTIYF; cdr3_nt: TGTGCCAGGAACCCAAACACCATATATTTT
d_call: -; j_call: TRBJ2-5; v_call: TRBV7-2; cdr3_length: 14; clone_size: -; cdr3_aa: CASKLGPNQETQYF; cdr3_nt: TGTGCCAGCAAATTGGGGCCAAACCAAGAGACCCAGTACTTC
d_call: TRBD1; j_call: TRBJ1-1; v_call: TRBV28; cdr3_length: 17; clone_size: -; cdr3_aa: CASSSFDRGGVNTEAFF; cdr3_nt: TGTGCCAGCAGTTCCTTCGACAGGGGGGGGGTGAACACTGAAGCTTTCTTT
d_call: TRBD2; j_call: TRBJ2-7; v_call: TRBV10-1; cdr3_length: 19; clone_size: few; cdr3_aa: CASEVVLAGGQGRHYEQYF; cdr3_nt: TGCGCCAGCGAGGTGGTACTAGCGGGGGGGCAAGGTCGGCACTACGAGCAGTACTTC
d_call: TRBD2; j_call: TRBJ2-1; v_call: TRBV5-1; cdr3_length: 14; clone_size: -; cdr3_aa: CASSTGGSYNEQFF; cdr3_nt: TGCGCCAGCAGTACGGGGGGATCCTACAATGAGCAGTTCTTC
d_call: -; j_call: TRBJ1-4; v_call: TRBV6-5; cdr3_length: 14; clone_size: -; cdr3_aa: CASKTGRKNEKLFF; cdr3_nt: TGTGCCAGCAAAACCGGGAGGAAGAATGAAAAACTGTTTTTT
d_call: -; j_call: TRBJ1-2; v_call: TRBV5-1; cdr3_length: 14; clone_size: -; cdr3_aa: CASSLDRADYGYTF; cdr3_nt: TGCGCCAGCAGCTTGGACAGGGCTGACTATGGCTACACCTTC
d_call: -; j_call: TRBJ2-7; v_call: TRBV30; cdr3_length: 14; clone_size: -; cdr3_aa: CAWSVGGPLYEQYF; cdr3_nt: TGTGCCTGGAGTGTCGGGGGCCCACTCTACGAGCAGTACTTC
d_call: -; j_call: TRBJ2-7; v_call: TRBV27; cdr3_length: 15; clone_size: -; cdr3_aa: CASSIDSGGPYEQYF; cdr3_nt: TGTGCCAGCAGTATAGATTCAGGGGGGCCGTACGAGCAGTACTTC
d_call: -; j_call: TRBJ2-7; v_call: TRBV3-1/TRBV3-2; cdr3_length: 16; clone_size: -; cdr3_aa: CASSQEPRGRSYEQYF; cdr3_nt: TGTGCCAGCAGCCAAGAACCCAGAGGACGGTCCTACGAGCAGTACTTC
d_call: -; j_call: TRBJ1-1; v_call: TRBV30; cdr3_length: 13; clone_size: once; cdr3_aa: CAWSGPVHTEAFF; cdr3_nt: TGTGCCTGGAGTGGTCCTGTACATACTGAAGCTTTCTTT
d_call: TRBD2; j_call: TRBJ2-1; v_call: TRBV10-3; cdr3_length: 17; clone_size: -; cdr3_aa: CAISRETSGSSYNEQFF; cdr3_nt: TGTGCCATCAGTAGGGAGACTAGCGGGAGCTCCTACAATGAGCAGTTCTTC
d_call: TRBD2; j_call: TRBJ2-1; v_call: TRBV7-8; cdr3_length: 14; clone_size: -; cdr3_aa: CASSWPGGYNEQFF; cdr3_nt: TGTGCCAGCAGCTGGCCGGGAGGCTACAATGAGCAGTTCTTC